The 10 T cell receptor beta chains listed next were all sequenced from one sample in a study of radiation and T cells in renal cell carcinoma. Method: immunoSEQ multiplex PCR; TCRdb's copy keeps in-frame clones and lacks some. The table lists 110,000 to 150,000 clones, roughly 88% of them singletons. The time point denotes: baseline pretreatment blood. Specified treatment: 15 Gy SBRT to primary tumor, nephrectomy 4 weeks later. The sample consisted of blood, taken from a patient whose treatment included radiotherapy and nephrectomy. Receptors were obtained from a woman in her fifties or sixties with renal cell carcinoma.

This rearrangement joins TRBV25-1 to TRBJ1-6; D unclear. CDR1 MGHDK and CDR2 SYGVNS come from the germline V gene. Trimming left V 4 bases short and J 10 bases short, with 17 bases between. The CDR3 totals 15 residues. The CDR3 spells CASSAYVKGRSPLHF. The CDR3 DNA sequence: TGTGCCAGCAGTGCCTACGTTAAAGGCAGGTCACCCCTCCACTTT.

The chain recombines TRBV5-1 with TRBJ1-1; D gene unclear. With 0 bases removed from V and 5 bases from J, the gap between germline ends came to 14 bases. Germline-derived CDR1 and CDR2 are SGHRS and YFSETQ. The CDR3 loop spans 15 amino acids. The CDR3 protein is CASSLAGALGTEAFF. For the CDR3, the DNA is TGCGCCAGCAGCTTGGCCGGTGCGCTTGGGACTGAAGCTTTCTTT.

This rearrangement joins TRBV28 to TRBJ2-3; 13 bases line up with TRBD2. The CDR3 sequence is 15 residues long. The V gene's germline CDR1 is MDHEN and CDR2 SYDVKM. Trimming took 7 bases from V and 1 from J; bases not matched to a gene: 2. The CDR3: CASIGLAGGTDTQYF. Here the CDR3 DNA reads TGTGCCAGCATCGGACTAGCGGGGGGCACAGATACGCAGTATTTT.

The chain couples TRBV10-3 to TRBJ2-4, with TRBD2 matching 10 bases. This CDR3 has 16 residues. Germline V gene data show CDR1 as ENHRY and CDR2 as SYGVKD. V shed 0 bases and J 4 bases; nucleotides not matched to a gene: 3. CDR3 region: CAISESASGGKNIQYF. The DNA for the CDR3 is TGTGCCATCAGTGAGTCTGCTAGCGGGGGTAAAAACATTCAGTACTTC.

V gene TRBV6-5 combines with J gene TRBJ1-2; the D is unclear. Deletions cut 2 bases from V and 7 bases from J, with 5 bases between. CDR3 length: 11 residues. Germline lookup yields CDR1 MNHEY and CDR2 SVGAGI. Written as DNA, the CDR3 is TGTGCCAGCAGTTACCCAGGTGGCTACACCTTC. Translating gives CASSYPGGYTF.

This clone has just one count. The V gene is TRBV7-6, the J gene TRBJ1-2; 9 nucleotides match TRBD1. Trimming cost V 5 bases and J 5 bases; bases outside gene matches: 3. The CDR3 totals 13 residues. Germline V gene data show CDR1 as SGHVS and CDR2 as FNYEAQ. The CDR3 is CASSDGTGYGYTF. The CDR3 DNA is TGTGCCAGCAGCGACGGGACAGGGTATGGCTACACCTTC.

V and J are TRBV7-8 and TRBJ2-3, with D unclear. Trimming took off 0 bases at V and 1 base at J, with 5 bases between the two ends. The CDR3 runs 14 residues. Germline-derived CDR1 and CDR2 are SGHVS and FQNEAQ. CDR3 residues: CASSLASRTDTQYF. The CDR3 DNA is TGTGCCAGCAGCTTAGCATCCCGCACAGATACGCAGTATTTT.

This chain links TRBV5-6 with TRBJ2-5, with TRBD2 identical over 12 bases. The CDR3 is 16 amino acids. The ends lost 2 bases at V and 4 bases at J; junction bases unmatched: 6. Germline V gene sequence: CDR1 SGHDT, CDR2 YYEEEE. CDR3 region: CASSFPSGGVRETQYF. CDR3 DNA: TGTGCCAGCAGCTTCCCTAGCGGGGGGGTTAGAGAGACCCAGTACTTC.

The V gene is TRBV19, the J gene TRBJ1-2; D ambiguous. With 3 bases removed from V and 4 bases from J, the gap between germline ends came to 15 bases. CDR3 size: 15 residues. The germline V gene has CDR1 LNHDA and CDR2 SQIVND (reference sequence). The chain's CDR3 is CASSITPTHPYGYTF. DNA of the CDR3: TGTGCCAGTAGTATCACCCCCACCCATCCCTATGGCTACACCTTC.

The CDR3: CASSQDGTSPTYEQYF. CDR3 nucleotides: TGTGCCAGCAGCCAAGATGGGACTAGCCCGACCTACGAGCAGTACTTC. The chain links TRBV4-2 to TRBJ2-7; TRBD2 matches 9 bases. From germline, CDR1 is LGHNA and CDR2 YNFKEQ. The CDR3 is 16 residues long. The junction had 5 bases not matched to a gene; V was cut back by 0 bases and J by 2 bases.